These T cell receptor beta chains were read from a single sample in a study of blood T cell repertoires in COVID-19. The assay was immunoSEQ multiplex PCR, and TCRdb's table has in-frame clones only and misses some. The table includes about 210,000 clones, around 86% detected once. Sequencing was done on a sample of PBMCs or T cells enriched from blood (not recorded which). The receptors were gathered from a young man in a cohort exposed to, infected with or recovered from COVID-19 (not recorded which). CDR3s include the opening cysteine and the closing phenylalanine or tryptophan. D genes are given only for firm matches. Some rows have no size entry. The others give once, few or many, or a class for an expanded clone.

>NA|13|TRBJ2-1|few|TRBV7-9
CASSLAQYNEQFF
TGTGCCAGCAGCTTAGCTCAGTACAATGAGCAGTTCTTC
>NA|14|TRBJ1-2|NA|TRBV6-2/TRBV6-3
CASSYSAGRNGYTF
TGTGCCAGCAGTTACTCGGCGGGGCGGAATGGCTACACCTTC
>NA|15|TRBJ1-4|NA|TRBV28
CASSSQEILWEKLFF
TGTGCCAGCAGTTCACAGGAGATCCTGTGGGAAAAACTGTTTTTT
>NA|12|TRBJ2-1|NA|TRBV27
CASSPFPGEQFF
TGTGCCAGCAGTCCTTTTCCAGGGGAGCAGTTCTTC
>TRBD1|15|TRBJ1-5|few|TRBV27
CAIAQGAVGNQPQHF
TGTGCCATCGCCCAGGGGGCGGTTGGAAATCAGCCCCAGCATTTT
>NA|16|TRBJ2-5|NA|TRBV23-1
CASSLRGAGWGETQYF
TGCGCCAGCAGTCTCAGGGGGGCAGGGTGGGGAGAGACCCAGTACTTC
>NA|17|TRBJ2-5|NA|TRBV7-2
CASSLQMFWGQGETQYF
TGTGCCAGCAGCTTACAGATGTTTTGGGGGCAGGGTGAGACCCAGTACTTC
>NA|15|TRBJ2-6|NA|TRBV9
CASSAQGSGANVLTF
TGTGCCAGCAGCGCCCAGGGCTCTGGGGCCAACGTCCTGACTTTC
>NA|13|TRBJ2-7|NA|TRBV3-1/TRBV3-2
CASSQEDTYEQYF
TGTGCCAGCAGCCAAGAGGACACCTACGAGCAGTACTTC
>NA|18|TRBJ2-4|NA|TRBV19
CASSRSRLFELAKNIQYF
TGTGCCAGTAGTAGATCTCGCTTGTTCGAACTAGCCAAAAACATTCAGTACTTC
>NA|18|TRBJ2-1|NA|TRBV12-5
CASGSPGVAASSYNEQFF
TGTGCTAGTGGTTCCCCGGGGGTAGCGGCCAGCTCCTACAATGAGCAGTTCTTC
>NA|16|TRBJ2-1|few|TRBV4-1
CASSQVDLITYNEQFF
TGCGCCAGCAGCCAAGTTGACTTGATTACCTACAATGAGCAGTTCTTC
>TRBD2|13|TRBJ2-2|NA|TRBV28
CASTSGTVAELFF
TGTGCCAGCACTAGCGGGACGGTCGCGGAGCTGTTTTTT
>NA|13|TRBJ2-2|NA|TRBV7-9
CASSGSGAGELFF
TGTGCCAGCAGCGGCTCCGGGGCCGGGGAGCTGTTTTTT
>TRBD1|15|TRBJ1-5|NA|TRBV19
CASSTTGGTGQPQHF
TGTGCCAGTAGTACCACAGGGGGAACGGGGCAGCCCCAGCATTTT
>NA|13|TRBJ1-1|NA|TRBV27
CASSLGRPGKAFF
TGTGCCAGCAGTTTAGGTAGGCCAGGGAAAGCTTTCTTT
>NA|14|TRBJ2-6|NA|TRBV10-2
CAGGERAGANVLTF
TGCGCCGGCGGGGAAAGGGCTGGGGCCAACGTCCTGACTTTC
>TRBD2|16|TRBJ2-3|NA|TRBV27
CASSPGTSGSTDTQYF
TGTGCCAGCAGTCCTGGGACTAGCGGATCCACAGATACGCAGTATTTT
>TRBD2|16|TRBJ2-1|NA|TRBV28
CASSRGLAGEYNEQFF
TGTGCCAGCAGTCGTGGACTAGCGGGAGAGTACAATGAGCAGTTCTTC
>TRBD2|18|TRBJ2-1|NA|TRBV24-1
CATSPGTSNFQSYNEQFF
TGTGCCACTTCCCCCGGGACTAGCAATTTTCAGTCCTACAATGAGCAGTTCTTC
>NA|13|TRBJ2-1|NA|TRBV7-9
CASSFSGNSEQFF
TGTGCCAGCAGCTTTTCAGGGAATAGTGAGCAGTTCTTC
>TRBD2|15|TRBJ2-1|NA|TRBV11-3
CASSLGLADYNEQFF
TGTGCCAGCAGCTTAGGGCTAGCGGACTACAATGAGCAGTTCTTC
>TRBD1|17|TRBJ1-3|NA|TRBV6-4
CASNRGSPRGPGNTIYF
TGTGCCAGCAACCGAGGGAGCCCGAGGGGGCCTGGAAACACCATATATTTT
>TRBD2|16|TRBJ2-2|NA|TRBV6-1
CASSEREGRGTGELFF
TGTGCCAGCAGTGAAAGGGAAGGGAGGGGCACCGGGGAGCTGTTTTTT
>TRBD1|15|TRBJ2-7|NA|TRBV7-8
CASSLGDRGPYEQYF
TGTGCCAGCAGCTTAGGGGACAGGGGGCCCTACGAGCAGTACTTC
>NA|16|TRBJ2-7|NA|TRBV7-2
CASSRVGGRVSYEQYF
TGTGCCAGCAGCCGCGTCGGGGGGCGAGTATCCTACGAGCAGTACTTC
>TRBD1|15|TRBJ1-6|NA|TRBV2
CASRPGQGLDSPLHF
TGTGCCAGCAGGCCGGGACAGGGGCTGGATTCACCCCTCCACTTT
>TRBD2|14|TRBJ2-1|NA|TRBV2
CASSGLADYNEQFF
TGTGCCAGCAGTGGACTAGCGGACTACAATGAGCAGTTCTTC
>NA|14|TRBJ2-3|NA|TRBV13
CASSLAGGQDTQYF
TGTGCCAGCAGCCTAGCAGGGGGGCAAGATACGCAGTATTTT
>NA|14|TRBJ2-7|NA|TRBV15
CATSAPGQAYEQYF
TGTGCCACCAGCGCTCCCGGACAAGCCTACGAGCAGTACTTC
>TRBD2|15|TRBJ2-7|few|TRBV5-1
CASSLSSGSSYEQYF
TGCGCCAGCAGCTTGAGTAGCGGGTCCTCCTACGAGCAGTACTTC
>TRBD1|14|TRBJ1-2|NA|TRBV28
CASSFGRGRNGYTF
TGTGCCAGCAGTTTTGGCAGGGGGCGCAACGGCTACACCTTC
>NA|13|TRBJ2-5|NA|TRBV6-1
CASSESSSETQYF
TGTGCCAGCAGTGAGTCGAGTTCGGAGACCCAGTACTTC
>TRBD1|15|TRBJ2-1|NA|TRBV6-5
CASRKDRGGNNEQFF
TGTGCCAGCAGGAAGGACAGGGGGGGAAACAATGAGCAGTTCTTC
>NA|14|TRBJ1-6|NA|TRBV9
CASSVGGRASPLHF
TGTGCCAGCAGCGTAGGGGGGCGGGCTTCACCCCTCCACTTT
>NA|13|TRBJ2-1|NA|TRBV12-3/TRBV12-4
CASRTTRHNEQFF
TGTGCCAGCAGGACGACTAGGCACAATGAGCAGTTCTTC
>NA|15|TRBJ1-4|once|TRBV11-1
CASSLGDIRNEKLFF
TGTGCCAGCAGCTTAGGGGACATCCGGAATGAAAAACTGTTTTTT
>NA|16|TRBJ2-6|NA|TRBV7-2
CASSLLAGTGANVLTF
TGTGCCAGCAGCTTACTCGCAGGGACTGGGGCCAACGTCCTGACTTTC
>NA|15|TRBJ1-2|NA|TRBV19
CASRWVQGRDYGYTF
TGTGCCAGTAGATGGGTTCAGGGCAGGGACTATGGCTACACCTTC
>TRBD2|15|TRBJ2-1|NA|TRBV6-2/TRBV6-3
CASSYVGILSGNQFF
TGTGCCAGCAGTTACGTGGGGATCCTAAGCGGGAACCAGTTCTTC
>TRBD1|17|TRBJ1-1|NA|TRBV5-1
CASSLMPTGQSWTEAFF
TGCGCCAGCAGCTTGATGCCGACAGGGCAATCGTGGACTGAAGCTTTCTTT
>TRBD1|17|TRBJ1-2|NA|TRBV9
CASSAPGQGVSNYGYTF
TGTGCCAGCAGCGCCCCGGGACAGGGTGTCTCTAACTATGGCTACACCTTC
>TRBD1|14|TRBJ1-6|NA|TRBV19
CASQGAQSVDPLHF
TGTGCCAGTCAGGGGGCGCAATCAGTGGATCCCCTCCACTTT
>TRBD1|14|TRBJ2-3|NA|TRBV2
CASTGQGETDTQYF
TGTGCCAGCACCGGACAGGGGGAGACAGATACGCAGTATTTT
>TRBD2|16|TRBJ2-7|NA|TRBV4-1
CASSQLAGGPTGEQYF
TGCGCCAGCAGCCAACTAGCGGGAGGGCCAACAGGCGAGCAGTACTTC
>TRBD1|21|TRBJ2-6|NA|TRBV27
CASSLSFPYFQGATGANVLTF
TGTGCCAGCAGTTTATCCTTCCCCTATTTTCAGGGGGCGACAGGGGCCAACGTCCTGACTTTC
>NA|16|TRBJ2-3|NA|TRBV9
CASSAGLALGTDTQYF
TGTGCCAGCAGCGCCGGACTGGCATTAGGCACAGATACGCAGTATTTT
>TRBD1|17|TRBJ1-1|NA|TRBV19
CASSITDRGRMNTEAFF
TGTGCCAGTAGTATTACGGACAGGGGACGCATGAACACTGAAGCTTTCTTT
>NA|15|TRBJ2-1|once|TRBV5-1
CASSLDFGTYNEQFF
TGCGCCAGCAGCTTGGACTTTGGGACATACAATGAGCAGTTCTTC
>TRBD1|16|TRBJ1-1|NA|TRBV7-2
CASSPRDRGSYTEAFF
TGTGCCAGCAGCCCACGGGACAGGGGATCGTACACTGAAGCTTTCTTT
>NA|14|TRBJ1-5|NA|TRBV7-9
CASSSTGGNQPQHF
TGTGCCAGCAGCTCAACGGGGGGGAATCAGCCCCAGCATTTT
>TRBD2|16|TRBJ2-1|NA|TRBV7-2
CASSQGWTSGHNEQFF
TGTGCCAGCAGCCAGGGCTGGACTAGCGGACACAATGAGCAGTTCTTC
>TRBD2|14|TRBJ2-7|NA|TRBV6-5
CASSHRDYHYEQYF
TGTGCCAGCAGCCATAGGGACTACCACTACGAGCAGTACTTC
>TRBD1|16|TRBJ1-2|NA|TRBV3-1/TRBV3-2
CASSQGGRQGAYGYTF
TGTGCCAGCAGCCAAGGGGGCCGGCAGGGGGCGTATGGCTACACCTTC
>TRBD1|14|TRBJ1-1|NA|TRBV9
CASSPGQGYPEAFF
TGTGCCAGCAGCCCCGGACAGGGTTACCCTGAAGCTTTCTTT
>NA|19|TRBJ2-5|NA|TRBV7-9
CASSLDRRESNSRGETQYF
TGTGCCAGCAGCTTAGATAGGAGGGAGTCGAACTCCCGAGGGGAGACCCAGTACTTC
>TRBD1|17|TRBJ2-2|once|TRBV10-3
CAISAYDRTGLTGELFF
TGTGCCATCAGTGCATACGATCGGACAGGTCTCACCGGGGAGCTGTTTTTT
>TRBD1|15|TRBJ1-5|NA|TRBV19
CASSIDRGRNQPQHF
TGTGCCAGTTCCATAGACAGGGGCCGCAATCAGCCCCAGCATTTT
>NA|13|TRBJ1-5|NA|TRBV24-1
CATSDFGHLPQHF
TGTGCCACCAGTGATTTTGGGCATCTTCCCCAGCATTTT